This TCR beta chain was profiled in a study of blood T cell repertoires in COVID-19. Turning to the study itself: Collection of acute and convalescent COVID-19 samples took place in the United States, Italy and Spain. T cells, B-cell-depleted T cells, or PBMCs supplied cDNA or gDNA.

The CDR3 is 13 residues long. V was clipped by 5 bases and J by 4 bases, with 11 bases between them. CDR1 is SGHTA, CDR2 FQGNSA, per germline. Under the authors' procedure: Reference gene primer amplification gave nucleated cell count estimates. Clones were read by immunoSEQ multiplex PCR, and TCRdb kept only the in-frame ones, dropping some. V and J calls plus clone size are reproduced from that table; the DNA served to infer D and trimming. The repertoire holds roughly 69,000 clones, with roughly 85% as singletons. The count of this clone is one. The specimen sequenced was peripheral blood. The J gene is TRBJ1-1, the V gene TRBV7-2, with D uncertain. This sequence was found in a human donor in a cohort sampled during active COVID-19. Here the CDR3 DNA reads TGTGCCAGCAGCCCCAAGCTTTTCACTGAAGCTTTCTTT. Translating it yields CASSPKLFTEAFF. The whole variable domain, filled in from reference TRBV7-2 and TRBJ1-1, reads GAGVSQSPSNKVTEKGKDVELRCDPISGHTALYWYRQSLGQGLEFLIYFQGNSAPDKSGLPSDRFSAERTGGSVSTLTIQRTQQEDSAVYLCASSPKLFTEAFFGQGTRLTVV.